This T cell receptor (beta chain) comes out of a study of cytotoxic CD8 clonotypes in ibrutinib-treated CLL (dated by TCRdb to the early 2020s). About the investigation overall: In this cohort, approximately 15 patients were treatment-naive and about ten were relapsed/refractory, while some 18 had unmutated IGHV. Longitudinal samples were obtainable from 26 of the 86 participants in the trial. Responses were partial in around 25 patients and complete in 2; after median approximately 5.5 years follow-up, around 15 stayed in remission and some twelve progressed. Cryopreserved peripheral blood mononuclear cells were collected before treatment, at response, and at either disease progression or sustained remission. The response samples were drawn at a median of roughly twelve months into treatment, with a range of roughly 6 to 36 months. On average, each sample had 255,043 productive templates and more than 85,000 productive rearrangements.

A MiSeq instrument was used for deep resolution sequencing, which targeted depths ranging from 1 in 1 million up to 1 in 200,000 T cells, with coverage averaging 10x for each clonotype. TCR beta libraries were generated with the immunoSEQ hsTCRB Kit. The authors' analysis ran thus. The data were analyzed with ImmunoSEQ Analyzer and ImmunoSEQ Data Assistant, and V, D and J gene assignments followed IMGT definitions. Clonality, with values ranging from 0 to 1, was calculated as one minus the normalized Shannon entropy of productive rearrangement frequencies. Public clonotype analysis was restricted to overrepresented clonotypes comprising at least 0.05% of each patient's repertoire. Roughly 13 age-matched healthy donor repertoires from immuneACCESS were used as controls for clonality. The immuneACCESS repertoire file appears here via TCRdb, limited to in-frame rearrangements. These files lack a portion of the clones; in checked studies, under half of the deficit traces to unresolved V genes, and the cause of the others is not known. The DNA gave D and trimming, while V, J and clone size come from that table. The sample records around 310,000 clones, 80% of which are singletons. The top ten clonotypes cover 6.5% to 8.5% of the sample.

Comment on this clone: Its antigen is unknown. No qualities accompany the bases; no much larger clone lies one base away.

V and J are trimmed by 4 bases and 8 bases, and the gene matches miss 12 bases of the junction. Inclusive of the bounding cysteine and phenylalanine, the CDR3 is 15 residues long. The retained sequence is limited to the CDR3, 45 bases, with the frame set at the first base. CDR1 and CDR2 are drawn from the germline V gene: SGHRS, YFSETQ. Beyond this particular receptor, the publication reports: Baseline clonality exceeded that of age-matched healthy donors and correlated strongly with circulating CD8+ T-cell counts. Sustained-remission and progressing patients did not have matched sampling times, and lymph node repertoires were not examined. Clonality rose at ibrutinib response, remained stable during sustained remission, and dropped back toward baseline at progression. Public clonotypes were rare and either shrank or stayed stable during treatment, and the rise in clonality at ibrutinib response reflected expansion of private clonotypes.

For TCR beta library preparation, 2 to 2.5 micrograms of genomic DNA were isolated from cryopreserved PBMCs. Longitudinal blood samples from CLL patients on ibrutinib monotherapy were analyzed using high-throughput TCR beta sequencing. The patients took part in an open-label, single-center phase 2 trial of ibrutinib monotherapy. This receptor was obtained from a human donor with chronic lymphocytic leukemia. Specimen: PBMCs, collected before ibrutinib treatment. The chain uses TRBV5-1 and TRBJ2-1, with 7 middle bases fitting TRBD1. CDR3 loop: CASSQGQYRMYEQFF. DNA sequence: TGCGCCAGCAGCCAGGGACAGTACCGTATGTATGAGCAGTTCTTC.